The clone carrying this TCR beta chain appeared a single time. Its antigen is unknown. The entry originates in a study of T-cell reconstitution after alpha-beta-depleted transplantation in children. Study-wide points: Several hundred expanded graft clones reportedly were the source of alpha-beta T cells about two months after transplant. A year post-transplant, T-cell counts and diversity derived mostly from newly produced T cells. Where some patients showed high TCRbeta diversity at day 60, it came from recipient T cells and thymic progenitors that had survived.

This sample's TCRbeta library carried unique molecular identifier barcodes. TCRdb itself ran the PCR reads through MiXCR, one entry per CDR3 protein. This repertoire shows approximately 500,000 distinct CDR3 sequences, 25% to 30% found once; its top ten account for less than 40%. The TCR sequence derives from a boy less than two years old with Wiskott-Aldrich syndrome, due to receive a stem cell transplant. The starting material was PBMCs, obtained before TCRalphabeta/CD19-depleted stem cell transplant.

CDR3 DNA sequence: TGTGCCAGCAGTTCATACAGGGACAATGAGCAGTTCTTC. Its protein product is CASSSYRDNEQFF. This chain connects TRBV2 to TRBJ2-1; D may be TRBD1 (6 bases). V gave up 5 bases and J gave up 5 bases, with 10 bases separating them. The CDR3 totals 13 residues. The V gene's germline CDR1 is SNHLY and CDR2 FYNNEI. Using reference TRBV2 and TRBJ2-1 for the parts outside the CDR3, the full variable domain is EPEVTQTPSHQVTQMGQEVILRCVPISNHLYFYWYRQILGQKVEFLVSFYNNEISEKSEIFDDQFSVERPDGSNFTLKIRSTKLEDSAMYFCASSSYRDNEQFFGPGTRLTVL.